Listed below are T cell receptor beta chains from one sample, sequenced in a study of T cell changes during pregnancy in multiple sclerosis. Clones were sequenced by immunoSEQ multiplex PCR, and TCRdb holds only the in-frame ones, with some missing. The table shows 80,000 to 100,000 clones, with 90% to 95% occurring only once. This specimen consisted of peripheral blood, obtained after pregnancy. The receptors here all came from a female donor with multiple sclerosis, enrolled in a pregnancy study. Each CDR3 is given without its conserved first and last residue.

cdr3_aa | v_call
ASSEPKDGTDTQY | TRBV6-1
ASSPGMEPQH | TRBV19
ASSVGQGDQPQH | TRBV5-1
ASSQGAYQPQH | TRBV9
ASSTHMGQGNEQY | TRBV6-5
AWSEQQYNEQF | TRBV30
ASRIGQGAYEQY | TRBV7-9
ASSLWGVGVNEQF | TRBV28
ASSRDRGATEAF | TRBV4-1
ASSPFDVLDRAQNEQF | TRBV18
ANTDDLVTGGLGDNEQF | TRBV9
ASSTATGLTSGANVLT | TRBV19
ASSSGGEQF | TRBV9
ATSRTRTAEAF | TRBV15
ASSLEVLAGTGELF | TRBV5-1
ASSSLRRQRDEKLF | TRBV28